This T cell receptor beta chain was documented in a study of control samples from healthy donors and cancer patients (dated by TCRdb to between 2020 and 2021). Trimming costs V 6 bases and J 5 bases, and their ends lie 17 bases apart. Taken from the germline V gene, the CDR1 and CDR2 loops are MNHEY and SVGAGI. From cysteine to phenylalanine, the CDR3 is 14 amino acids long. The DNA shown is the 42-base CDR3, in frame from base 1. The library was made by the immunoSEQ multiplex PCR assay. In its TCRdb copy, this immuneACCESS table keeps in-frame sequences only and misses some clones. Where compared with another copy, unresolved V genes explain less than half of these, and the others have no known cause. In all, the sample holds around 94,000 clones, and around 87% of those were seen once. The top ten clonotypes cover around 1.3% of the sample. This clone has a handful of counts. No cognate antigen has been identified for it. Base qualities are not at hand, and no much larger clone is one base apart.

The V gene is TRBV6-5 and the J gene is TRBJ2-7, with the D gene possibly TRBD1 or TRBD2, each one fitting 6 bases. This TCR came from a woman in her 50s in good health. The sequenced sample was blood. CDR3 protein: CASSQPWGDNEQYF. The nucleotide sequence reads TGTGCCAGCAGCCAACCGTGGGGGGACAACGAGCAGTACTTC.